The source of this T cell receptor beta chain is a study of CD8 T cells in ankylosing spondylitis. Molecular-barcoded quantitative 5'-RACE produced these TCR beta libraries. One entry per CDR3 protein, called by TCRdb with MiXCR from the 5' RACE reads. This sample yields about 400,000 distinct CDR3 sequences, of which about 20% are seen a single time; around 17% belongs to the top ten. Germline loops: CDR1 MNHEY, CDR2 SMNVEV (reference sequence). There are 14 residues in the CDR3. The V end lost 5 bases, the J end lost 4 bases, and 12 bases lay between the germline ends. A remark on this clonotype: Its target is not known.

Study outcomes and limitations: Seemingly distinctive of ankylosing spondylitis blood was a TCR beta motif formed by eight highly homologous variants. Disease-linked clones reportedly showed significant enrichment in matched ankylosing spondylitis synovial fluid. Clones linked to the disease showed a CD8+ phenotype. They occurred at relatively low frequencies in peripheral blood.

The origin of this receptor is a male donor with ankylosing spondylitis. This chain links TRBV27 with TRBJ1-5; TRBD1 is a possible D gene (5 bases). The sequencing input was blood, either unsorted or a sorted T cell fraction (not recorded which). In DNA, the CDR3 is TGTGCCAGCAGTCCATGGCAGGGAAATCAGCCCCAGCATTTT. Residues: CASSPWQGNQPQHF.